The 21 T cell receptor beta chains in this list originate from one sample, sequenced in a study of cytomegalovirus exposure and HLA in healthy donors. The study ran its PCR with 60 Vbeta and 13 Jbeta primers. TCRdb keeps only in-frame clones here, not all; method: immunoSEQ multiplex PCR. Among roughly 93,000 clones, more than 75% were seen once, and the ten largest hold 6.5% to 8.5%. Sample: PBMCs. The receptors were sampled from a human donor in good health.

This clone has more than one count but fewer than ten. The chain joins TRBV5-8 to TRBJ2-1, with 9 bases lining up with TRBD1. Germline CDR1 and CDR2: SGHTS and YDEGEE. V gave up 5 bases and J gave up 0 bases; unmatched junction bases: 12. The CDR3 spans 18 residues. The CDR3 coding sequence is TGTGCCAGCAGTCCCGGGACAGGGAAAACGAGCTCCTACAATGAGCAGTTCTTC. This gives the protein CASSPGTGKTSSYNEQFF.

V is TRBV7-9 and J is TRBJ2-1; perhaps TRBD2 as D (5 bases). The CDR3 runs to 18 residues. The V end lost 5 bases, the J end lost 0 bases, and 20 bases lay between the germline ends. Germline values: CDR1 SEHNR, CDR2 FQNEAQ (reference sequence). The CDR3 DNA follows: TGTGCCAGCAGCCTAAGGTCTCTCGGGGTTCGCTCCTACAATGAGCAGTTCTTC. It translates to CASSLRSLGVRSYNEQFF. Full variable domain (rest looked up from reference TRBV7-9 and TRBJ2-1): DTGVSQNPRHKITKRGQNVTFRCDPISEHNRLYWYRQTLGQGPEFLTYFQNEAQLEKSRLLSDRFSAERPKGSFSTLEIQRTEQGDSAMYLCASSLRSLGVRSYNEQFFGPGTRLTVL.

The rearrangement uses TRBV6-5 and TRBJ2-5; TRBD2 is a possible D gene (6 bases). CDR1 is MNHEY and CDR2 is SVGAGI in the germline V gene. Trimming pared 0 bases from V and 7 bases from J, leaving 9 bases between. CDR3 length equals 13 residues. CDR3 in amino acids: CASSYSGLPTQYF. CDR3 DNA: TGTGCCAGCAGTTACTCAGGACTACCGACCCAGTACTTC.

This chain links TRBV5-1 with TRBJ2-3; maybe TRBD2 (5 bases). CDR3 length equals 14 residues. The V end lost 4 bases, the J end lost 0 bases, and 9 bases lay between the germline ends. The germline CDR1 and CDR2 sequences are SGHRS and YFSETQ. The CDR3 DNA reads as TGCGCCAGCAGCATGCGGGCGAGCACAGATACGCAGTATTTT. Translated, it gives CASSMRASTDTQYF. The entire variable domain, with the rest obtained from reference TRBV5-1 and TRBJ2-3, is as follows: KAGVTQTPRYLIKTRGQQVTLSCSPISGHRSVSWYQQTPGQGLQFLFEYFSETQRNKGNFPGRFSGRQFSNSRSEMNVSTLELGDSALYLCASSMRASTDTQYFGPGTRLTVL.

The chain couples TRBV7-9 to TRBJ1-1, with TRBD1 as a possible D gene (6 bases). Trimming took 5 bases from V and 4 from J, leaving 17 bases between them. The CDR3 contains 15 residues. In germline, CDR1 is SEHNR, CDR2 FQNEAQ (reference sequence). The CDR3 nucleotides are TGTGCCAGCAGCCAAGGTGACAGGTCGGGCACTGAAGCTTTCTTT. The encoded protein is CASSQGDRSGTEAFF.

The CDR3 DNA reads as TGCGCCAGCGGCAACAGGGGTTTCAAAGGGGAGACCCAGTACTTC. Translating gives CASGNRGFKGETQYF. V and J are TRBV5-1 and TRBJ2-5; TRBD1 aligns across 7 bases. The CDR3 extends over 15 amino acids. CDR1 and CDR2 from the germline V gene are SGHRS and YFSETQ. The trim removed 7 bases at V and 5 bases at J, leaving 14 bases unmatched.

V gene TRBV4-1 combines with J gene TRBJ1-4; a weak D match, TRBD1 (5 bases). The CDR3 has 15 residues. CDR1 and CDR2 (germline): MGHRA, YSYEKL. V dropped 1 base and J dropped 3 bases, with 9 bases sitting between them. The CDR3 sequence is CASSQGRGPNEKLFF. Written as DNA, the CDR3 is TGCGCCAGCAGCCAAGGGAGGGGTCCTAATGAAAAACTGTTTTTT.

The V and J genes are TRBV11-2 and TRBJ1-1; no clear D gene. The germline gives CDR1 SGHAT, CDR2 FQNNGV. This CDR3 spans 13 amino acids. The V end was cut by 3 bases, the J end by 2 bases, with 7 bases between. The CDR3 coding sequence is TGTGCCAGCAGCTTTGGCGGAAACACTGAAGCTTTCTTT. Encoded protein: CASSFGGNTEAFF.

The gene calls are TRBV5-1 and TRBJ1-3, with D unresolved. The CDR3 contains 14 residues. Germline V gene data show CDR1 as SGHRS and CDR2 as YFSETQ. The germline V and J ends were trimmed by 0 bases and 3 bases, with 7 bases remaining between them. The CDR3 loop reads CASSLADLGNTIYF. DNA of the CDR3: TGCGCCAGCAGCTTGGCAGATCTTGGAAACACCATATATTTT.

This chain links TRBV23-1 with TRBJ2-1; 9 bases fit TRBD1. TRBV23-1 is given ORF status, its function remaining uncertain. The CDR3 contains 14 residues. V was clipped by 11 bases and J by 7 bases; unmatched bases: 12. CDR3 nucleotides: TGCGCCCCCGAGGGGACAGGGACGACGAATGAGCAGTTCTTC. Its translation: CAPEGTGTTNEQFF.

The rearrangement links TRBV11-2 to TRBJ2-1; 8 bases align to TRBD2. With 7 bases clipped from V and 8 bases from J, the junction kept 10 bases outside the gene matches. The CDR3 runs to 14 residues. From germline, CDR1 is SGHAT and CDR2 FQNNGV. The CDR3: CASKWRGVKDEQFF. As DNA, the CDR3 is TGTGCCAGCAAGTGGCGGGGGGTAAAGGATGAGCAGTTCTTC.

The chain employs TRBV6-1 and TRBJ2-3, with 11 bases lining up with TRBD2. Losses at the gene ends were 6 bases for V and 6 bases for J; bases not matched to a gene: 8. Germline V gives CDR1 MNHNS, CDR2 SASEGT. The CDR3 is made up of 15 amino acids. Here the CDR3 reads CASSPTSGARDTQYF. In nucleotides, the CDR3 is TGTGCCAGCAGCCCGACTAGCGGGGCTCGGGATACGCAGTATTTT.

The CDR3 bases are TGTGCCAGCAGCCCGGGACAGAACTATGGCTACACCTTC. Its protein is CASSPGQNYGYTF. This sequence joins TRBV5-6 and TRBJ1-2, with 7 bases identical to TRBD1. V dropped 4 bases and J dropped 2; count of bases not matched to a gene: 2. This CDR3 has 13 amino acids. Germline assignment: CDR1 SGHDT and CDR2 YYEEEE.

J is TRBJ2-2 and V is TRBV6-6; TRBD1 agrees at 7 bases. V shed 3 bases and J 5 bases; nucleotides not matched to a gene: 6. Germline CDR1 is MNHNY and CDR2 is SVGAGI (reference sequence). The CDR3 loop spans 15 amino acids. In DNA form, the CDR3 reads TGTGCCAGCAGTTATATAGGGGGCCGGACCGGGGAGCTGTTTTTT. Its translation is CASSYIGGRTGELFF.

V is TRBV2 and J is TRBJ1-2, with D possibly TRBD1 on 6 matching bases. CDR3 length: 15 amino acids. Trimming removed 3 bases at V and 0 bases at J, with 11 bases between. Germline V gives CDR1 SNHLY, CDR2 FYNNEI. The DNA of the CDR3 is TGTGCCAGCAGTGACGTCGGACAGTCTAACTATGGCTACACCTTC. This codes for CASSDVGQSNYGYTF.

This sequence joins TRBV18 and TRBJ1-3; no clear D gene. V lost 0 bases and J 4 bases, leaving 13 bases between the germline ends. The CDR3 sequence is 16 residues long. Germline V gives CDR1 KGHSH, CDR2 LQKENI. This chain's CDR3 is CASSPPPGGLGNTIYF. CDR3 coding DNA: TGTGCCAGCTCACCACCGCCGGGTGGTCTGGGAAACACCATATATTTT.

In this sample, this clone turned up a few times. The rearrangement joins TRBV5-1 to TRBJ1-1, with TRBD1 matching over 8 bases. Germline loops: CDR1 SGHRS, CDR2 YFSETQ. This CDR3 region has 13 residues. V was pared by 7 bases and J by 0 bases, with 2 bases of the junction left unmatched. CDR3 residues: CASGTGLNTEAFF. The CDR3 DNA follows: TGCGCCAGCGGGACAGGCCTGAACACTGAAGCTTTCTTT.

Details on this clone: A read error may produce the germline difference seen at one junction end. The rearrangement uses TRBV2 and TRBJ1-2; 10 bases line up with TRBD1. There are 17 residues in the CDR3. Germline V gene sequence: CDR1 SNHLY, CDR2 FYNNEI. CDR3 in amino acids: CASSEGDRGRANHGYTF. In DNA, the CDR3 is TGTGCCAGCAGTGAGGGGGACAGGGGACGAGCTAACCATGGCTACACCTTC.

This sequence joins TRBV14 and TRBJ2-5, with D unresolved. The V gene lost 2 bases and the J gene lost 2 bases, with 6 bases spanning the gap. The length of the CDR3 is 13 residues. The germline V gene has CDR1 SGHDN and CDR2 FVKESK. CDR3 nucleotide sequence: TGTGCCAGCAGCCAACTACGGCAAGAGACCCAGTACTTC. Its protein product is CASSQLRQETQYF.

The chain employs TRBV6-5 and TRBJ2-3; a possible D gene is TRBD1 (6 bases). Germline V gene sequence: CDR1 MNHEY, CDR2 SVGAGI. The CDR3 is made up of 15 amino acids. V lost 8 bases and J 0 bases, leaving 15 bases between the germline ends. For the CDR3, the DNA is TGTGCCAGCGGGGGCTATGCAGACAGCACAGATACGCAGTATTTT. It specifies CASGGYADSTDTQYF.

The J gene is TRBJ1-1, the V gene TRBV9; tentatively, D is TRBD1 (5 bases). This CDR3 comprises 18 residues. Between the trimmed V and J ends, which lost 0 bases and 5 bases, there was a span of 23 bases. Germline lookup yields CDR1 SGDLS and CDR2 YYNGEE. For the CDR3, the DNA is TGTGCCAGCAGCGTAGGAGGCCGGGGGTGGAGTTCGGGGACTGAAGCTTTCTTT. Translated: CASSVGGRGWSSGTEAFF. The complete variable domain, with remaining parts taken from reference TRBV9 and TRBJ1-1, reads DSGVTQTPKHLITATGQRVTLRCSPRSGDLSVYWYQQSLDQGLQFLIQYYNGEERAKGNILERFSAQQFPDLHSELNLSSLELGDSALYFCASSVGGRGWSSGTEAFFGQGTRLTVV.